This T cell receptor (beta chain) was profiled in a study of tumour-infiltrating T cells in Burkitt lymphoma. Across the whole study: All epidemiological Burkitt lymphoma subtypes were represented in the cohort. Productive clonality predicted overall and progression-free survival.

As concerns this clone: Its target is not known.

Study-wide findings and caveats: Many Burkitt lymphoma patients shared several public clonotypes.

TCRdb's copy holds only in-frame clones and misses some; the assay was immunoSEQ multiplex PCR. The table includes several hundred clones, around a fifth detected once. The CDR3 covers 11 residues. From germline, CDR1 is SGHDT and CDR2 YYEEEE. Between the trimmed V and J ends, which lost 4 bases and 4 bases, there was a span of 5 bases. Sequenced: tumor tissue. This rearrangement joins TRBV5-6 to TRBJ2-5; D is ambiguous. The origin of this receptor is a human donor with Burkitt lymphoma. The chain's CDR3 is CASSHRETQYF. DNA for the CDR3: TGTGCCAGCAGCCACAGAGAGACCCAGTACTTC.